A selection of T cell receptor beta chains follows, all from one sample in a study of blood T cells in healthy people across ages. TCRdb analysed the 5' RACE reads with MiXCR anew, one entry per CDR3 protein. The repertoire holds about a million distinct CDR3 sequences, roughly 51% seen once, with 20% to 25% in the top ten. Sequencing was performed on blood. The receptors shown here come from a woman aged 60-75 years in good health. Both conserved end residues are part of each CDR3. The D gene is left open where the match is weak. Size tells how often a clone was seen (once, few, many) or the class of an expanded clone, and some rows leave it out.

clone_size	d_call	v_call	j_call	cdr3_nt	cdr3_aa
NA	TRBD2	TRBV10-3	TRBJ2-1	TGTGCCATCGGTGACCTAGCGGGAGTCGATGAGCAGTTCTTC	CAIGDLAGVDEQFF
few	NA	TRBV11-2	TRBJ2-5	TGTGCCAGCAGCTTACTTGTTCAGGGAAAGACCCAGTACTTC	CASSLLVQGKTQYF
NA	NA	TRBV6-1	TRBJ2-7	TGTGCCAGCAGTGGACAAGACAGAGTCTACGAGCAGTACTTC	CASSGQDRVYEQYF
NA	NA	TRBV5-1	TRBJ2-1	NA	CASSLVASGATSEFF
NA	NA	TRBV7-2	TRBJ2-1	TGTGCCAGCAGCCCAACCCCTTCCAATTTCTACGAGCAGTTCTTC	CASSPTPSNFYEQFF
few	NA	TRBV7-2	TRBJ1-1	TGTGCCAGCAGCTTAAGGGATACGACTGAAGCTTTCTTT	CASSLRDTTEAFF
NA	TRBD1	TRBV5-1	TRBJ1-6	TGCGCCAGCAGTTCTGACAGGGGAACATACTCACCCCTCCACTTT	CASSSDRGTYSPLHF
few	TRBD1	TRBV3-1	TRBJ1-5	TGTGCCAGCAGCCAAGAAGACTTTAAGGACAGGGGGCTTTGGGAGTGTCAGCCCCAGCATTTT	CASSQEDFKDRGLWECQPQHF
few	NA	TRBV19	TRBJ2-1	TGTGCCAGTAGTGCCGGGCATGAGCAGTTCTTC	CASSAGHEQFF
NA	NA	TRBV2	TRBJ1-3	TGTGCCAGCAGTGATTACAGGGGAAACACCATATATTTT	CASSDYRGNTIYF
many	TRBD1	TRBV20-1	TRBJ2-7	TGCAGTGCGCGGACAGGGAATTATTTCGAGCAGTACTTC	CSARTGNYFEQYF
NA	NA	TRBV20-1	TRBJ2-3	TGCAGTGCTAGAAGCCCGAATACGCAGTATTTT	CSARSPNTQYF
NA	NA	TRBV5-5	TRBJ2-7	TGTGCCAGCAGCCCCTATTCCTACCACGAGCAGTACTTC	CASSPYSYHEQYF
NA	TRBD2	TRBV5-1	TRBJ2-5	TGCGCCAGCACCAGCGGGAGTGGGGTCCTAGAGACCCAGTACTTC	CASTSGSGVLETQYF
few	TRBD2	TRBV2	TRBJ2-5	TGTGCCAGCGCCGGCCGGGGGGATTGGAATGAGCAGTACTTC	CASAGRGDWNEQYF
NA	NA	TRBV5-1	TRBJ1-1	TGCGCCGTGAGGAGAGAGGGGAACACTGAAGCTTTCTTT	CAVRREGNTEAFF
few	NA	TRBV20-1	TRBJ1-5	TGCAGTGCTAGAGGGACCGCTGCTGGGCCCCAGCATTTT	CSARGTAAGPQHF
few	NA	TRBV6-6	TRBJ1-4	TGTGCCAGCAGTTTGGCCGCGGGGGAAAAACTGTTTTTT	CASSLAAGEKLFF
NA	NA	TRBV29-1	TRBJ2-1	TGCAGCGTTGAAGGACCCTCGGATAAAACCTACAATGAGCAGTTCTTC	CSVEGPSDKTYNEQFF
NA	NA	TRBV3-1	TRBJ2-6	TGTGTCAGCAGCCAAGATCTTGGTTCAGGTATGAAAGGGGCCAACGTCCTGACTTTC	CVSSQDLGSGMKGANVLTF
NA	TRBD1	TRBV12-3/TRBV12-4	TRBJ1-4	TGTGCCAGCAGGACCGGGACAGGGAGGGAAAAACTGTTTTTT	CASRTGTGREKLFF
NA	TRBD1	TRBV4-1	TRBJ2-7	TGCGCCAGCAGCCAGATGGACAGGGGTCTGTACGAGCAGTACTTC	CASSQMDRGLYEQYF
NA	NA	TRBV7-3	TRBJ1-2	TGTGCCAGCAGCGTAGACGGAGCTTATGGCTACACCTTC	CASSVDGAYGYTF
NA	NA	TRBV20-1	TRBJ2-3	TGCAGTGCCGAACCTAGGATTAGCACAGATACGCAGTATTTT	CSAEPRISTDTQYF
few	NA	TRBV12-5	TRBJ2-4	TGTGCTAGTGGTTCGGACAGCGCCAAAAACATTCAGTACTTC	CASGSDSAKNIQYF
NA	NA	TRBV18	TRBJ2-7	TGTGCCAGCTCACCCCCGGTACTCCACGAGCAGTACTTC	CASSPPVLHEQYF
few	TRBD2	TRBV20-1	TRBJ2-7	TGCAGTACCATAGGGACTAGCGGGAACTACGAGCAGTACTTC	CSTIGTSGNYEQYF
few	NA	TRBV29-1	TRBJ2-4	TGCAGCGTTGAACCCCCACAGGGACCCAACAATGGAAACATTCAGTACTTC	CSVEPPQGPNNGNIQYF
few	NA	TRBV11-2	TRBJ2-7	TGTGCCAGCAGCCAAGGGGCTAGTAGCTCCTACGAGCAGTACTTC	CASSQGASSSYEQYF
NA	TRBD2	TRBV20-1	TRBJ2-3	TGCAGTGCTAGAAATAGCGGGAGGGTCACAGATACGCAGTATTTT	CSARNSGRVTDTQYF
few	TRBD1	TRBV7-9	TRBJ2-1	TGTGCCAGCAGCAACCGGGACAGGGCCCAGAGGTACAATGAGCAGTTCTTC	CASSNRDRAQRYNEQFF
NA	NA	TRBV18	TRBJ1-2	TGTGCCAGCCAAACGGGGGGCTATGGCTACACCTTC	CASQTGGYGYTF
NA	NA	TRBV7-8	TRBJ1-4	TGTGCCAGCAGCTTACATGGGCCAGGGGTTGAAAAACTGTTTTTT	CASSLHGPGVEKLFF